This TCR beta chain is drawn from a study of blood T cell repertoires in COVID-19. Across the whole study: The United States, Italy and Spain supplied acute and convalescent COVID-19 samples.

The authors' processing: From reference gene primer amplification, estimates of nucleated cell counts were derived. Assay: immunoSEQ multiplex PCR; the TCRdb copy retains only in-frame clones and omits some. The V and J calls and clone size are taken from that table; D and trimming were inferred from the DNA. Among 120,000 to 150,000 clones listed, approximately 86% were seen once. The receptor was derived from a middle-aged woman with active or convalescent COVID-19. The sequenced sample consisted of peripheral blood.

The CDR3, as DNA: TGTGCCAGCAGCCCAGACACCGGGACAAGTGAAAAACTGTTTTTT. Its translation is CASSPDTGTSEKLFF. This chain connects TRBV3-1 (or the pseudogene TRBV3-2) to TRBJ1-4; the D gene is possibly TRBD1 (6 bases). The V gene's germline CDR1 is LGHDT and CDR2 YNNKEL (reference sequence). This CDR3 is built from 15 residues. Deletions cut 4 bases from V and 7 bases from J, with 16 bases between.